This T cell receptor beta chain originates from a study of T cells after yellow fever vaccination. Background on the study: Preparation of the low-cell-number fractions used SMART-Seq v4 Ultra Low Input.

General study results and limits: Compared with primary, the secondary response was weaker and peaked at day 5, not 15.

TCR cDNA, made by 5'RACE template switching, carried an added universal primer site and UMIs. TCRdb reprocessed the 5' RACE reads with MiXCR, giving one entry per CDR3 protein. The table records about 580,000 distinct CDR3 sequences, roughly a sixth of them present only once. As for this clonotype: What it binds is not known.

This CDR3 is 14 amino acids long. Trimming stripped 0 bases from V and 0 bases from J, with 5 bases between. CDR1 SGHRS and CDR2 YFSETQ come from the germline V gene. Here the sequenced sample was PBMCs, taken 4 to 6 days after the first yellow fever vaccination. This TCR was sampled from a man younger than 30 who received the YFV17D yellow fever vaccine. V and J are TRBV5-1 and TRBJ2-3; D unresolved. The CDR3 region is CASSLVESTDTQYF. As DNA, the CDR3 is TGCGCCAGCAGCTTGGTCGAGAGCACAGATACGCAGTATTTT.